This T cell receptor beta chain was identified during a study of cytomegalovirus exposure and HLA in healthy donors. Study information: Caucasian-associated ancestry cluster membership applied to approximately 84% of over 350 genotyped donors.

Points on this clone: Its antigen is undetermined.

General study points: For most TCR beta V segments, an earlier analysis put the productive rate at about 87% or about 30% of the time. Several of the most significant clusters were apparently associated with common viral pathogens in a later analysis. Investigators reported 150 to 200 TCR beta chains as tied to cytomegalovirus.

Amplification used 60 Vbeta primers and 13 Jbeta primers. Libraries were prepared by immunoSEQ multiplex PCR; TCRdb keeps only in-frame clonotypes and omits some of them. The sample consists of 85,000 to 120,000 clones, around 78% of them appearing once. Trimming pared 0 bases from V and 4 bases from J, leaving 7 bases between. In germline, CDR1 is SGHNT, CDR2 YYREEE (reference sequence). This CDR3 is built from 14 residues. Material for sequencing was PBMCs. This receptor was taken from a man aged 40-50 years in good health and CMV-seronegative. The gene calls are TRBV5-4 and TRBJ2-2; maybe TRBD2 (5 bases). The CDR3 coding sequence is TGTGCCAGCAGCTTGGGCGGGCGCACCGGGGAGCTGTTTTTT. Its translation is CASSLGGRTGELFF.